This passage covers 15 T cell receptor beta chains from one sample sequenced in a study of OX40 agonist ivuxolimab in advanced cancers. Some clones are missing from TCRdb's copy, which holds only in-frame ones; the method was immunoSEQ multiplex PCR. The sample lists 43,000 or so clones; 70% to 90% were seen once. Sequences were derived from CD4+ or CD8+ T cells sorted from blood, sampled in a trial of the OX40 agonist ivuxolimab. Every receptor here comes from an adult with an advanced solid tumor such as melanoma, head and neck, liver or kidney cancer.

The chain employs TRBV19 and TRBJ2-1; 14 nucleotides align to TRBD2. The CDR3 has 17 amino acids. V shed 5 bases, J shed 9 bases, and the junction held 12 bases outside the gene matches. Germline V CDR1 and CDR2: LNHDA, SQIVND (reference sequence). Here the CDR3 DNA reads TGTGCCAGTAGTCCCAGCCCGGGACTAGCGGGAGAGGGTGAGCAGTTCTTC. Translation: CASSPSPGLAGEGEQFF.

CDR3 region: CASVKGGADTQYF. The CDR3 DNA follows: TGTGCCAGCGTGAAGGGTGGTGCAGATACGCAGTATTTT. The rearrangement links TRBV6-6 to TRBJ2-3; D unclear. The germline gives CDR1 MNHNY, CDR2 SVGAGI (reference sequence). The CDR3 spans 13 residues. The germline V and J ends were trimmed by 8 bases and 4 bases, with 13 bases remaining between them.

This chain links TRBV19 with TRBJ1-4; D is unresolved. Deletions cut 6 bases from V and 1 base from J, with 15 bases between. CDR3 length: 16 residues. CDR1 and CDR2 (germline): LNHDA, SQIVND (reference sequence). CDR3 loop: CASSIQKARTNEKLFF. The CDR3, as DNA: TGTGCCAGTAGCATTCAGAAGGCTCGAACTAATGAAAAACTGTTTTTT. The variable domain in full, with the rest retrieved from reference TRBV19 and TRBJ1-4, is DGGITQSPKYLFRKEGQNVTLSCEQNLNHDAMYWYRQDPGQGLRLIYYSQIVNDFQKGDIAEGYSVSREKKESFPLTVTSAQKNPTAFYLCASSIQKARTNEKLFFGSGTQLSVL.

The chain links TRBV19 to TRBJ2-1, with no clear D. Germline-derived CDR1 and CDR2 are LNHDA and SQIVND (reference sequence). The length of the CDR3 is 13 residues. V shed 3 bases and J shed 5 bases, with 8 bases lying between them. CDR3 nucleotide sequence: TGTGCCAGTAGTATCTACCCCGACAATGAGCAGTTCTTC. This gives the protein CASSIYPDNEQFF.

CDR3 nucleotide sequence: TGTGCCAGCAGTTACGCAGGGGATCAGCCCCAGCATTTT. This codes for CASSYAGDQPQHF. This chain uses TRBV6-5 with TRBJ1-5; weak D call: TRBD1 (6 bases). This CDR3 spans 13 amino acids. Germline-derived CDR1 and CDR2 are MNHEY and SVGAGI. V was trimmed by 2 bases and J by 5 bases, leaving 7 bases between them.

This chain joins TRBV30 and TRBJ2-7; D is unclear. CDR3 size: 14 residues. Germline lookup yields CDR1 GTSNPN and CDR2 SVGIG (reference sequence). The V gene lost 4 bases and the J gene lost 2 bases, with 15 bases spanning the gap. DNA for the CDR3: TGTGCCTGGACTTTACCCTGGGCCACCTACGAGCAGTACTTC. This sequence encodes CAWTLPWATYEQYF.

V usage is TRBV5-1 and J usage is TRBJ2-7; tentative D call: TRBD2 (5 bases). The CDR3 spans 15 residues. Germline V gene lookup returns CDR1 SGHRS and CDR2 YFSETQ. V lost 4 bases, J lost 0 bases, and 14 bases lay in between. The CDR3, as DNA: TGCGCCAGCAGCCTGACCGGGGTAAGCTCCTACGAGCAGTACTTC. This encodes CASSLTGVSSYEQYF.

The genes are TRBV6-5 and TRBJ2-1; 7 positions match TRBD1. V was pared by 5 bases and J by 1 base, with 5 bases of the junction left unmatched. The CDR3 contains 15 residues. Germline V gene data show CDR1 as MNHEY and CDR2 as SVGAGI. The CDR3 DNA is TGTGCCAGCAGTAGAAACAGGGGTTCCTACAATGAGCAGTTCTTC. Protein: CASSRNRGSYNEQFF.

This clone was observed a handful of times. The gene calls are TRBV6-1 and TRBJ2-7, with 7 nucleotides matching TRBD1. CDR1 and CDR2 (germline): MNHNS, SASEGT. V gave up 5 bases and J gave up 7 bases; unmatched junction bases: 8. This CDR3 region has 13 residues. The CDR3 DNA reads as TGTGCCAGCAGTTTCTACAGGGGTGGTGAGCAGTACTTC. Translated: CASSFYRGGEQYF.

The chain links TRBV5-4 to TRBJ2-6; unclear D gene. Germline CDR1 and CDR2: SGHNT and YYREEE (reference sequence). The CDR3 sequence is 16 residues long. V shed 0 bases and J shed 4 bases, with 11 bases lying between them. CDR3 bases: TGTGCCAGCAGCTTGGGCTTCCCGTACGGGGCCAACGTCCTGACTTTC. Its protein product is CASSLGFPYGANVLTF.

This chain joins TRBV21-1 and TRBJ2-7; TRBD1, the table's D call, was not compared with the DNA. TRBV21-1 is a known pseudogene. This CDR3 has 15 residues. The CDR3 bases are TGTGCCAGCTCTAAAGGGGGAGACAGATCCTACGAGCAGTACTTC. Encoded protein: CASSKGGDRSYEQYF.

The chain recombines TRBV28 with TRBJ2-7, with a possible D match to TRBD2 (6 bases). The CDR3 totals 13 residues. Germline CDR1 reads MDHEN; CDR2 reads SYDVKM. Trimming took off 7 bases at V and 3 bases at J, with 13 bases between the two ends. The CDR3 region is CASTLLGGYEQYF. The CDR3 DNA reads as TGTGCCAGCACCTTACTCGGGGGCTACGAGCAGTACTTC.

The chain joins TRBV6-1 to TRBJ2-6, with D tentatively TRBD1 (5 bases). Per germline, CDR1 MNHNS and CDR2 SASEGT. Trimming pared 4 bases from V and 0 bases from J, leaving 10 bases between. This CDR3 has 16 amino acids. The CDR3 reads CASSAWGLSGANVLTF. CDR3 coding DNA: TGTGCCAGCAGTGCCTGGGGCCTCTCTGGGGCCAACGTCCTGACTTTC.

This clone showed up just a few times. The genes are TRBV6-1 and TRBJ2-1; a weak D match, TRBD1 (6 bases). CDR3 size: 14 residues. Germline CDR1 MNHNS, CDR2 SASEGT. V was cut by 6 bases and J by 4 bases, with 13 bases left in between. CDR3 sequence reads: CASSRDILYNEQFF. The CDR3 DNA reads TGTGCCAGCAGCCGGGACATACTATACAATGAGCAGTTCTTC.

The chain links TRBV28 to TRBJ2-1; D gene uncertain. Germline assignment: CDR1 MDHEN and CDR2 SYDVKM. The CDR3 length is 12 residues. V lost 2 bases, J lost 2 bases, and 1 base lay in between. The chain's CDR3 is CASSLPYNEQFF. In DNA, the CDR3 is TGTGCCAGCAGTTTACCCTACAATGAGCAGTTCTTC.